This TCR beta chain was captured in a study of cytomegalovirus exposure and HLA in healthy donors. This PCR relied on a set of 60 Vbeta primers and 13 Jbeta primers. Per the original data handling: Unique TCR beta chains numbered approximately 80 million in a later analysis, with 10 million to 14 million shared. Profiling relied on immunoSEQ multiplex PCR, and the TCRdb table lists in-frame clones only, not all of them. For V, J and clone size, that table is used; D and trimming come from the DNA. The table lists about 190,000 clones, roughly 80% of them singletons, with around 1.6% in the top ten. Trimming at V came to 2 bases and at J to 5 bases, leaving 9 bases not matched to a gene. CDR1 and CDR2 (germline): MNHNY, SVGAGI (reference sequence). The CDR3 is made up of 16 amino acids. Study findings and constraints: In vitro, a few CMV-associated chains proved specific for CMV antigens. A further, later analysis showed that HLA-associated TCR beta chains (compared with equally common others) were more clonally expanded.

About this clone: Its antigen remains unknown.

This rearrangement joins TRBV6-6 to TRBJ2-1, with 7 nucleotides matching TRBD2. The sequencing sample was made of PBMCs. This receptor was identified in a woman under 30 in good health and CMV-seronegative. The DNA of the CDR3 is TGTGCCAGCAGTTACGCGAGGGAGGGGCCCGACAATGAGCAGTTCTTC. Translating gives CASSYAREGPDNEQFF.